This T cell receptor (beta chain) was identified during a study of blood T cell repertoires in COVID-19. Background on the study: Acute-phase and convalescent COVID-19 samples originated in the United States, Italy and Spain. Sources were T cells, B-cell-depleted T cells, or PBMCs; the material itself was cDNA or gDNA.

The V gene lost 4 bases and the J gene lost 5 bases, with 8 bases spanning the gap. CDR1 is LGHDT and CDR2 is YNNKEL in the germline V gene (reference sequence). CDR3 length: 12 amino acids. In the source study's methods: Reference gene primer amplification yielded estimated nucleated cell counts. Sequencing was performed with immunoSEQ multiplex PCR; in TCRdb, only in-frame clones are kept and a portion is missing. That table gives V, J and clone size, and the DNA gave D and trimming. The top ten hold under 9.5% of the sample, which has roughly 140,000 clones, around 81% seen once. Sequencing input: peripheral blood. The rearrangement joins TRBV3-1 (or the pseudogene TRBV3-2) to TRBJ1-1; D is perhaps TRBD1 (5 bases). The receptor was derived from a human donor in a cohort sampled during active COVID-19. CDR3 region: CASSPTGTEAFF. The CDR3 DNA reads as TGTGCCAGCAGCCCAACAGGTACTGAAGCTTTCTTT.